This entry features one T cell receptor (beta chain) sequence. This sample was taken from a study of T cell changes during pregnancy in multiple sclerosis. Generated by immunoSEQ multiplex PCR, the TCRdb table keeps only in-frame clones and is missing some. The table includes around 60,000 clones, 93% detected once. CDR3 length equals 16 residues. J gave up 6 bases and V 4 bases, and 12 bases lay outside the gene matches. The germline V gene has CDR1 LGHNA and CDR2 YSLEER. The gene calls are TRBV4-3 and TRBJ1-2; TRBD1 agrees at 9 bases. The sample in question was peripheral blood, obtained after pregnancy. This receptor was taken from a female donor with multiple sclerosis, enrolled in a pregnancy study. The CDR3 sequence: CASSREQGARRDGYTF. The CDR3 DNA follows: TGCGCCAGCAGCCGAGAACAGGGGGCTAGAAGAGATGGCTACACCTTC.